Listed here are 2 T cell receptor beta chains from one sample, sequenced in a study of technical replicates of blood from several donors. Measured with immunoSEQ multiplex PCR; TCRdb has only the in-frame clones, and not every one. This sample has 70,000 to 85,000 clones, with 95% to 98% found just once. Material for sequencing was T cells isolated from PBMCs. Source of these receptors: a human donor in good health.

This chain uses TRBV7-9 with TRBJ2-1; 7 nucleotides align to TRBD2. Germline CDR1 and CDR2: SEHNR and FQNEAQ (reference sequence). The CDR3 covers 14 residues. V gave up 1 base and J gave up 6 bases; unmatched junction bases: 3. The CDR3 coding sequence is TGTGCCAGCAGCTTAGGTCTAGCGGTCAATGAGCAGTTCTTC. Protein product: CASSLGLAVNEQFF.

The J gene is TRBJ2-7, the V gene TRBV7-9; 9 nucleotides line up with TRBD2. Germline V CDR1 and CDR2: SEHNR, FQNEAQ (reference sequence). The V segment lost 2 bases and the J segment 3 bases; nucleotides outside the gene matches: 2. CDR3 length equals 14 residues. CDR3 sequence (DNA): TGTGCCAGCAGCTTACTAGCGGGGAACTACGAGCAGTACTTC. Translation: CASSLLAGNYEQYF. The complete variable domain, with remaining parts taken from reference TRBV7-9 and TRBJ2-7, reads DTGVSQNPRHKITKRGQNVTFRCDPISEHNRLYWYRQTLGQGPEFLTYFQNEAQLEKSRLLSDRFSAERPKGSFSTLEIQRTEQGDSAMYLCASSLLAGNYEQYFGPGTRLTVT.